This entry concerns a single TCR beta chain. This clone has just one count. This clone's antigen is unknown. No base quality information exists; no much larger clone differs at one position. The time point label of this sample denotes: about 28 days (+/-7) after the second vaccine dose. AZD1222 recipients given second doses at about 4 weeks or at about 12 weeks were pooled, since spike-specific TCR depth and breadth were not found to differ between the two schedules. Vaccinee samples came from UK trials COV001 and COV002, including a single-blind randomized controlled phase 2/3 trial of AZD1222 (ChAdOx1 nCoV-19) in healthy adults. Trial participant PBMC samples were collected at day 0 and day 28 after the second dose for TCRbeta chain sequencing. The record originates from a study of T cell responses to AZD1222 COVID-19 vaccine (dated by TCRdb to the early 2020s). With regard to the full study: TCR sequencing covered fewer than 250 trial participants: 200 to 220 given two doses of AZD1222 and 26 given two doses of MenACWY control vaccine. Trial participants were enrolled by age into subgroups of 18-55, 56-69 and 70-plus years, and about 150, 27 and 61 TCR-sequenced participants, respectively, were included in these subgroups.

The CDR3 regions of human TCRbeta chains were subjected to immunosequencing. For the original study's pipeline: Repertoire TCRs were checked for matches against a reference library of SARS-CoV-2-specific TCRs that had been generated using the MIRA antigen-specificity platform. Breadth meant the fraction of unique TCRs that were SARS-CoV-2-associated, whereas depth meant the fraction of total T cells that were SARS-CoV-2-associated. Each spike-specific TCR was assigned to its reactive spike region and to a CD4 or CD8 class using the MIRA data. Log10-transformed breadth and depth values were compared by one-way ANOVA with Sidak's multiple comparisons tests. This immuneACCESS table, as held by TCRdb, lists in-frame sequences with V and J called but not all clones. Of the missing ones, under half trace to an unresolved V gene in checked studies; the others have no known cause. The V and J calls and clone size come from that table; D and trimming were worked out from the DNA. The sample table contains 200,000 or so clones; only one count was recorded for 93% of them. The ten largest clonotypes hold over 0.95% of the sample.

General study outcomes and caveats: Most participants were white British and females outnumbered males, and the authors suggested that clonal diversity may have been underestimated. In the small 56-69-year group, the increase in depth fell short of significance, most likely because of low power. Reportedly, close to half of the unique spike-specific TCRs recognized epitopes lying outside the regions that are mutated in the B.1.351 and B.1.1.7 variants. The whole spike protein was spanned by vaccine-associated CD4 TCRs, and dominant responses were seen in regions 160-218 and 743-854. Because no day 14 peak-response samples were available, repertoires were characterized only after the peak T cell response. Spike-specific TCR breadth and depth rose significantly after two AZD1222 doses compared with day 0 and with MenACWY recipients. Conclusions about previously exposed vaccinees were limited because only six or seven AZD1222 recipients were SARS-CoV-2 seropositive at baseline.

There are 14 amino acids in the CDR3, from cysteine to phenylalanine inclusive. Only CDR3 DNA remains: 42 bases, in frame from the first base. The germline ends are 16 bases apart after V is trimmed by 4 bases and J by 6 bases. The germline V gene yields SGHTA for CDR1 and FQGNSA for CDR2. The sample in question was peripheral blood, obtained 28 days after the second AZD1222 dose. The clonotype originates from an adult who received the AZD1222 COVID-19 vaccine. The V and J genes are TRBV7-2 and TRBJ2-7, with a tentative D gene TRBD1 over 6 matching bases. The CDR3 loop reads CASSSRGGLGEQYF. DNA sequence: TGTGCCAGCAGCTCTCGAGGGGGTTTAGGCGAGCAGTACTTC. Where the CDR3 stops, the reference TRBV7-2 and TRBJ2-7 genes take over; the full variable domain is GAGVSQSPSNKVTEKGKDVELRCDPISGHTALYWYRQSLGQGLEFLIYFQGNSAPDKSGLPSDRFSAERTGGSVSTLTIQRTQQEDSAVYLCASSSRGGLGEQYFGPGTRLTVT.